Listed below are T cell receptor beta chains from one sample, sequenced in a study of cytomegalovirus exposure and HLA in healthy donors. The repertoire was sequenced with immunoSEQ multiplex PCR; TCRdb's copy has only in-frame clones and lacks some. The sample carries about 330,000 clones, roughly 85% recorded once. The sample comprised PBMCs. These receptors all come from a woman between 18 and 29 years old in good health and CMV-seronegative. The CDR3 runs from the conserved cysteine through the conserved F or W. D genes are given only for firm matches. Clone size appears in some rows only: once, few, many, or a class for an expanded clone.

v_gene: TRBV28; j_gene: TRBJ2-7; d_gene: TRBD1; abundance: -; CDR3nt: TGTGCCAGCAGTCAACCGGGACAGCCGCCCTACGAGCAGTACTTC; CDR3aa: CASSQPGQPPYEQYF
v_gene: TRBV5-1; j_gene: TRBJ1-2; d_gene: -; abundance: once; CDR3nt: TGCGCCAGCAGCTTGTCCTCACAGGCTCACTATGGCTACACCTTC; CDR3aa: CASSLSSQAHYGYTF
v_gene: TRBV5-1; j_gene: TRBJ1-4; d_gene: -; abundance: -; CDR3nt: TGCGCCAGCAGCAGACAGGAAAATGAAAAACTGTTTTTT; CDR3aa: CASSRQENEKLFF
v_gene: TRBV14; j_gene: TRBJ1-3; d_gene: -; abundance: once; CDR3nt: TGTGCCAGCAGCGGGCTCTCTGGAAACACCATATATTTT; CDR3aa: CASSGLSGNTIYF
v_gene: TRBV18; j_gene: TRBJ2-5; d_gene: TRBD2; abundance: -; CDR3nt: TGTGCCAGCTCACCGCGGACTAGCGGGAGAGAGACCCAGTACTTC; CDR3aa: CASSPRTSGRETQYF
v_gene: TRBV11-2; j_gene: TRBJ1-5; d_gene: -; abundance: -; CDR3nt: TGTGCCAGCAGCTTAGCCGAGCGGCAGCCCCAGCATTTT; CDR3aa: CASSLAERQPQHF
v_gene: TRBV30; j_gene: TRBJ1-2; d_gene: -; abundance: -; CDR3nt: TGTGCCTGGAGTGTCGGGGGGCTCGGTGGCTACACCTTC; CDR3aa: CAWSVGGLGGYTF
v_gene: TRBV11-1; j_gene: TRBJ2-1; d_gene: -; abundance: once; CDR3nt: TGTGCCAGCAGCTTAGTTGCAGGGCCCCCCTACAATGAGCAGTTCTTC; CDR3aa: CASSLVAGPPYNEQFF
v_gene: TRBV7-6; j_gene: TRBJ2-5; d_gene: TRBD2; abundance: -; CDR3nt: TGTGCCAGCAGCTTAAGGGCTAGCGGGAGTATAGAAGAGACCCAGTACTTC; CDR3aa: CASSLRASGSIEETQYF
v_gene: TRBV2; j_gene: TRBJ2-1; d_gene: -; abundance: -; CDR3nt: TGTGCCAGCAGTGAAGGACAAGGTTCCTACAATGAGCAGTTCTTC; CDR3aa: CASSEGQGSYNEQFF
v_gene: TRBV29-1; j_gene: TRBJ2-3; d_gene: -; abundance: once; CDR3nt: TGCAGCGTCACACAGGGCACGGTAGTCACAGATACGCAGTATTTT; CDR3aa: CSVTQGTVVTDTQYF
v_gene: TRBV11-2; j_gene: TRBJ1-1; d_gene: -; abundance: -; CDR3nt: TGTGCCAGCAAACAGTCCCCTATGAACACTGAAGCTTTCTTT; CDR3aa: CASKQSPMNTEAFF
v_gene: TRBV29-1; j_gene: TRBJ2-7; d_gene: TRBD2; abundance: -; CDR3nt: TGCAGCGTCGAACGGACTAGCGGGATTCTCTTC; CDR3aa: CSVERTSGILF
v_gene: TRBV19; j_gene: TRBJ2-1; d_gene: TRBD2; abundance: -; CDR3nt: TGTGCCAGTAGTATAACCGGACTAGCGGGAGTCTACAATGAGCAGTTCTTC; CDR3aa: CASSITGLAGVYNEQFF
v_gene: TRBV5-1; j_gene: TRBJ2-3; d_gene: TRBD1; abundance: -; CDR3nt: TGCGCCAGCGGACTCGGGACAGACACAGATACGCAGTATTTT; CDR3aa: CASGLGTDTDTQYF
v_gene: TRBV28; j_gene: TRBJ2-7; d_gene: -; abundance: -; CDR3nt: TGTGCCAGCAGTTCGGGAGCCCAGACCACCTACGAGCAGTACTTC; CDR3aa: CASSSGAQTTYEQYF
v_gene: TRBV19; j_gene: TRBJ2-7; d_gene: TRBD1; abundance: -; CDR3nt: TGTGCCAGTAGTTCGGACAGGGTACCCGAGCAGTACTTC; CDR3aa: CASSSDRVPEQYF
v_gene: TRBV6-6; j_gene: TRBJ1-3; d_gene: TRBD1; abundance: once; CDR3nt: TGTGCCAGCAGCCAGGGACAGGCGCCCTCTGGAAACACCATATATTTT; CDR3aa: CASSQGQAPSGNTIYF
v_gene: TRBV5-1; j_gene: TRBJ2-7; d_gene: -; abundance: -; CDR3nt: TGCGCCAGCAGCCACGGGGGACAGTACTACGAGCAGTACTTC; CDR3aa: CASSHGGQYYEQYF
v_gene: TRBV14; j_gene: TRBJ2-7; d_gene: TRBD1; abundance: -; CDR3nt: TGTGCCAGCAGCCTCGGACAGGGGCCCTACTACGAGCAGTACTTC; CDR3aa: CASSLGQGPYYEQYF
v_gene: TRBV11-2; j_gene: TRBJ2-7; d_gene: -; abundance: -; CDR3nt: TGTGCCAGCAGCTTAGTAGGAGGGGGCGACGAGCAGTACTTC; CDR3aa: CASSLVGGGDEQYF
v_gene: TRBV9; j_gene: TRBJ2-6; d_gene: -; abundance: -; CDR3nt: TGTGCCAGCAGCGTAGGGGGCTCCGGGGCCAACGTCCTGACTTTC; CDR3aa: CASSVGGSGANVLTF
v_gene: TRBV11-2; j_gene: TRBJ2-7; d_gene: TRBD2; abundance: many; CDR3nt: TGTGCCAGCAGCTTAGATGGACTAGCGGGTGCCTCCTACGAGCAGTACTTC; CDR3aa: CASSLDGLAGASYEQYF
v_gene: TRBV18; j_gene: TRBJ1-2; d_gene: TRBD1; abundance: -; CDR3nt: TGTGCCAGCTCACCCGCACAGGGGGCAGACTATGGCTACACCTTC; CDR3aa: CASSPAQGADYGYTF
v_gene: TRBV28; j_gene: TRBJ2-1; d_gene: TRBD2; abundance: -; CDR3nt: TGTGCCAGCAGTCCGGGACTAGCGGGAGGGACTGAGAAGTGGAATGAGCAGTTCTTC; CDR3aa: CASSPGLAGGTEKWNEQFF
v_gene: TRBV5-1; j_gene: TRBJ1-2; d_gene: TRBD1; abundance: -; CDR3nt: TGCGCCAGCAGCTTAACAGGGGTCGACTATGGCTACACCTTC; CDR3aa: CASSLTGVDYGYTF
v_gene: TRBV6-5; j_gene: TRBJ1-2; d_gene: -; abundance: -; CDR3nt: TGTGCCAGCAGCAATAACTATGGCTACACCTTC; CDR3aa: CASSNNYGYTF
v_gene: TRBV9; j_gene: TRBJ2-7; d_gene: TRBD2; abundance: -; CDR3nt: TGTGCCAGCAGCGCGGGACTAGCGGCGGGCGACTTATCCTACGAGCAGTACTTC; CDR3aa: CASSAGLAAGDLSYEQYF
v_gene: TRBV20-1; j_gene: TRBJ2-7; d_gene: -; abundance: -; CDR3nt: TGCAGTGCTATACGGGGTAACGAGCAGTACTTC; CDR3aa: CSAIRGNEQYF
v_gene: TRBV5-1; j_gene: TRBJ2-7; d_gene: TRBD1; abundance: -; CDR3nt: TGCGCCAGCAGCCCTCCGGGACAGGGGCCTAACGAGCAGTACTTC; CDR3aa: CASSPPGQGPNEQYF
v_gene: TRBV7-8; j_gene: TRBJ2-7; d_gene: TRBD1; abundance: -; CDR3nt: TGTGCCAGCAGCCTAAGACAGGGGCAGTACTTC; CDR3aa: CASSLRQGQYF
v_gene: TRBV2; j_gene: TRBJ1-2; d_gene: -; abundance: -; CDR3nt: TGTGCCAGCACCAACCCGGGTCCCGGCTACTATGGCTACACCTTC; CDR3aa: CASTNPGPGYYGYTF
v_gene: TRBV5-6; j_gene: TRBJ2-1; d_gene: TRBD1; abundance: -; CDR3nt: TGTGCCAGCAGCTTGTTGGACAGGGCGAACAATGAGCAGTTCTTC; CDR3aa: CASSLLDRANNEQFF
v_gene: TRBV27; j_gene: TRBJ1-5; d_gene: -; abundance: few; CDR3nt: TGTGCTACTGGGGGGGTCAATCAGCCCCAGCATTTT; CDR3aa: CATGGVNQPQHF
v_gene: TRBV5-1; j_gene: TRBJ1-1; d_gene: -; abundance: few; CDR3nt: TGCGCCAGCAGCTCCCTTATGAACACTGAAGCTTTCTTT; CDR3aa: CASSSLMNTEAFF
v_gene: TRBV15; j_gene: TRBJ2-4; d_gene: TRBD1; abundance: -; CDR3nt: TGTGCCACCAGCACGATGGGACAGGGGTTAGCCAAAAACATTCAGTACTTC; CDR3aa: CATSTMGQGLAKNIQYF
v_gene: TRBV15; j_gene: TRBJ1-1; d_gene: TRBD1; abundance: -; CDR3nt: TGTGCCACCAGCAGGACCGGGACAGGGAAGGGGGTGGATGAAGCTTTCTTT; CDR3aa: CATSRTGTGKGVDEAFF
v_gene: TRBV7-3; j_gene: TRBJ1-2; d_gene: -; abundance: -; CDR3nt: TGTGCCAGCAGCCCCGCGGGAGGGATTGACTATGGCTACACCTTC; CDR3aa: CASSPAGGIDYGYTF
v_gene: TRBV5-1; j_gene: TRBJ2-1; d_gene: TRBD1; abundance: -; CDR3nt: TGCGCCAGCAGCCCTGGACAGGGGTCGGTTCTCGGGCAGTTCTTC; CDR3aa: CASSPGQGSVLGQFF
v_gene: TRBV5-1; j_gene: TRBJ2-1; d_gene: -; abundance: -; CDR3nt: TGCGCCAGCAGTACCCCGGTGGGCCGCGCCCTTCGGAATGAGCAGTTCTTC; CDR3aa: CASSTPVGRALRNEQFF
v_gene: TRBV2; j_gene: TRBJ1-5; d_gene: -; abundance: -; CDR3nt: TGTGCCAGCACGGACTATAGCAATCAGCCCCAGCATTTT; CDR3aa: CASTDYSNQPQHF
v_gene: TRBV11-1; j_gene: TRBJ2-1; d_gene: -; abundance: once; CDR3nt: TGTGCCAGCAGCTTAGCATGGCATACCTCCTACAATGAGCAGTTCTTC; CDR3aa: CASSLAWHTSYNEQFF
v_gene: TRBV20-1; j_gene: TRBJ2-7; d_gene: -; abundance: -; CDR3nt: TGCAGTGCTAGAGATCAGGTAGAGCAGTACTTC; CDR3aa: CSARDQVEQYF
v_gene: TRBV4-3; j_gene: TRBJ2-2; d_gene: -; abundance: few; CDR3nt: TGCGCCAGCAGCCAATTTCACAGGAACACCGGGGAGCTGTTTTTT; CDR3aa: CASSQFHRNTGELFF